Below, one TCR beta chain is given with its context. The sample is drawn from a study of blood T cell repertoires in COVID-19. Overall study context: There were acute and convalescent COVID-19 samples, and they came from the United States, Italy and Spain. PBMCs, B-cell-depleted T cells, or T cells were the source of the cDNA or gDNA that made up the material.

In the original processing: Estimation of nucleated cell counts was performed using reference gene primer amplification. The repertoire was sequenced with immunoSEQ multiplex PCR; TCRdb's copy has only in-frame clones and lacks some. The DNA was the basis for D and trimming; V, J and clone size are from that table. This table holds approximately 100,000 clones, approximately 90% found once. Germline V CDR1 and CDR2: MNHEY, SVGAGI. The CDR3 is 15 amino acids. J was trimmed by 6 bases and V by 4 bases; bases with no gene match: 11. The rearrangement links TRBV6-5 to TRBJ2-5, with 7 bases fitting TRBD1. Input material: peripheral blood. The TCR comes from a human donor with acute or convalescent COVID-19. The donor label of this sample is uncertain. DNA of the CDR3: TGTGCCAGCAGTTCGTTACAGGGGACGGGAAAGACCCAGTACTTC. This encodes CASSSLQGTGKTQYF.